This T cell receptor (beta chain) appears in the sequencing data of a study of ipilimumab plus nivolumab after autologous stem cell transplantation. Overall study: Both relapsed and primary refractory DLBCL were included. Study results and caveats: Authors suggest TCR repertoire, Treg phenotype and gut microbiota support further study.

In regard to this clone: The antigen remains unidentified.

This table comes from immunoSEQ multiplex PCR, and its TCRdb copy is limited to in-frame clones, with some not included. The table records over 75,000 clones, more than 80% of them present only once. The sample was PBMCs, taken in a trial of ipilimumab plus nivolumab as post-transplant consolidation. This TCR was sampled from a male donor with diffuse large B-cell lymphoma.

Here the CDR3 reads CASSSRGRTGQETQYF. The CDR3 coding sequence is TGTGCCAGCAGTTCCCGGGGGCGTACGGGACAAGAGACCCAGTACTTC. The genes are TRBV27 and TRBJ2-5, with D possibly called TRBD1 or TRBD2 (6 bases each). The CDR3 is 16 amino acids. The germline CDR1 and CDR2 sequences are MNHEY and SMNVEV (reference sequence). Trimming stripped 4 bases from V and 2 bases from J, with 17 bases between.